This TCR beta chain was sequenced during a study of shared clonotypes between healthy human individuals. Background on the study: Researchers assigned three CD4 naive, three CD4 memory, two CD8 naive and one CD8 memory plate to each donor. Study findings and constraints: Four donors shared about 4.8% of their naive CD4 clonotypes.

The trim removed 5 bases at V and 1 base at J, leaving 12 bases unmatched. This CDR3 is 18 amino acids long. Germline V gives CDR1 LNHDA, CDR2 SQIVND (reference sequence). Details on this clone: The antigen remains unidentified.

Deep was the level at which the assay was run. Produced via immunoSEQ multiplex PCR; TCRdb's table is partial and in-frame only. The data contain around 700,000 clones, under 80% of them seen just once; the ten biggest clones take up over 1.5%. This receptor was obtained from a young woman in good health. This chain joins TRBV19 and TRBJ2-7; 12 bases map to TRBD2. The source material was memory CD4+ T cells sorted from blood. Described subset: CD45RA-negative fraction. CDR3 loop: CASSLRTTSGSISYEQYF. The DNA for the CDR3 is TGTGCCAGTAGTCTTCGGACGACTAGCGGGAGTATTTCCTACGAGCAGTACTTC. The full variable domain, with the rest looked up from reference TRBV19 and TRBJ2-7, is DGGITQSPKYLFRKEGQNVTLSCEQNLNHDAMYWYRQDPGQGLRLIYYSQIVNDFQKGDIAEGYSVSREKKESFPLTVTSAQKNPTAFYLCASSLRTTSGSISYEQYFGPGTRLTVT.